These T cell receptor beta chains were read from a single sample in a study of blood T cell repertoires in COVID-19. Repertoires were generated with immunoSEQ multiplex PCR, while TCRdb's copy carries only in-frame clones and drops some. Of just over 95,000 clones in the sample, roughly nine tenths are singletons; the top ten hold about 1.8%. Sequencing was carried out using peripheral blood. The receptors come from a man in his 60s with acute or convalescent COVID-19. Both conserved end residues are part of each CDR3. A D gene is named only where the DNA matches it firmly. Clone sizes are given selectively: once, few, many, or a class where the clone is expanded.

cdr3_aa cdr3_nt d_call j_call cdr3_length clone_size v_call
CASRRQGGGIEAFF TGTGCCAGCAGACGACAGGGGGGAGGGATTGAAGCTTTCTTT TRBD1 TRBJ1-1 14 NA TRBV6-5
CASTSGDATSTDTQYF TGTGCCAGCACTAGCGGGGATGCAACTAGCACAGATACGCAGTATTTT TRBD2 TRBJ2-3 16 NA TRBV28
CASSSRQGSNNEQFF TGTGCCAGCAGCTCCCGACAGGGATCTAACAATGAGCAGTTCTTC TRBD1 TRBJ2-1 15 NA TRBV11-3
CASSPQGTALKGNTEAFF TGTGCCAGCTCACCGCAGGGGACAGCGCTCAAGGGGAACACTGAAGCTTTCTTT TRBD1 TRBJ1-1 18 once TRBV18
CASSPSGGAYNEQFF TGTGCCAGCAGTCCTAGCGGGGGGGCCTACAATGAGCAGTTCTTC TRBD2 TRBJ2-1 15 once TRBV6-5
CASSGLQRGRGNEQFF TGTGCCAGCAGTGGCCTCCAGCGGGGGCGGGGCAATGAGCAGTTCTTC TRBD2 TRBJ2-1 16 NA TRBV6-6
CASSAGTGQETQYF TGTGCCAGCTCAGCAGGGACAGGCCAAGAGACCCAGTACTTC TRBD1 TRBJ2-5 14 NA TRBV18
CASSFSGGDTDTQYF TGCGCCAGCAGCTTTAGCGGGGGGGATACAGATACGCAGTATTTT TRBD2 TRBJ2-3 15 few TRBV5-1
CASRAREGTEAFF TGTGCCAGCAGGGCCAGGGAAGGGACTGAAGCTTTCTTT NA TRBJ1-1 13 once TRBV2
CASSTDRGYAFF TGTGCCAGCTCTACGGACAGGGGGTATGCTTTCTTT TRBD1 TRBJ1-1 12 NA TRBV18
CASSRDRGAYGYTF TGTGCCAGCAGCCGGGACAGGGGAGCCTATGGCTACACCTTC TRBD1 TRBJ1-2 14 few TRBV7-2
CASSQTGGDEKLFF TGTGCCAGCAGCCAGACAGGGGGCGATGAAAAACTGTTTTTT TRBD1 TRBJ1-4 14 NA TRBV3-1/TRBV3-2
CASSQRVGTGGWETQYF TGTGCCAGCAGCCAGCGAGTCGGGACAGGGGGCTGGGAGACCCAGTACTTC TRBD1 TRBJ2-5 17 NA TRBV3-1/TRBV3-2
CASSLRTGGTEAFF TGTGCCAGCAGCCTTCGGACAGGGGGCACTGAAGCTTTCTTT TRBD1 TRBJ1-1 14 NA TRBV5-8
CASSVATRLAGYNEQFF TGTGCCAGCAGCGTAGCTACGCGGCTAGCGGGGTACAATGAGCAGTTCTTC TRBD2 TRBJ2-1 17 NA TRBV9
CAISEMGGSGSTDTQYF TGTGCCATCAGTGAAATGGGTGGTAGCGGGTCTACAGATACGCAGTATTTT TRBD2 TRBJ2-3 17 NA TRBV10-3
CASSSNEQFF TGTGCCAGCAGCAGCAATGAGCAGTTCTTC NA TRBJ2-1 10 NA TRBV2
CAIAGGADTQYF TGTGCCATCGCAGGGGGCGCAGATACGCAGTATTTT TRBD1 TRBJ2-3 12 once TRBV10-3
CASSSRTGTGGNTIYF TGTGCCAGCAGCTCCCGGACAGGGACGGGTGGAAACACCATATATTTT TRBD1 TRBJ1-3 16 few TRBV3-1/TRBV3-2
CAISESGDSNQPQHF TGTGCCATCAGTGAGTCGGGCGATAGCAATCAGCCCCAGCATTTT NA TRBJ1-5 15 NA TRBV10-3
CASSQVPGTDTQYF TGTGCCAGCAGCCAAGTACCCGGGACAGATACGCAGTATTTT NA TRBJ2-3 14 NA TRBV4-2
CASSMELTYSNQPQHF TGTGCCAGTAGTATGGAGCTTACTTATAGCAATCAGCCCCAGCATTTT NA TRBJ1-5 16 NA TRBV19
CASSQDRGVNEKLFF TGTGCCAGCAGCCAAGATCGGGGGGTTAATGAAAAACTGTTTTTT NA TRBJ1-4 15 few TRBV3-1/TRBV3-2
CAWSEYTDRLEAFF TGTGCCTGGAGCGAATATACGGACAGGTTGGAAGCTTTCTTT TRBD1 TRBJ1-1 14 once TRBV30
CSVRDRGRGETQYF TGCAGCGTCCGGGACAGGGGGCGCGGAGAGACCCAGTACTTC TRBD1 TRBJ2-5 14 once TRBV29-1
CAIRDRGWDTEAFF TGTGCCATCAGGGACAGGGGCTGGGACACTGAAGCTTTCTTT TRBD1 TRBJ1-1 14 NA TRBV10-3
CAWRPPGGLSGANVLTF TGTGCCTGGAGGCCACCCGGCGGGCTCTCTGGGGCCAACGTCCTGACTTTC NA TRBJ2-6 17 NA TRBV30
CASSVDLQGSRNEKLFF TGTGCCAGCAGCGTAGACCTCCAGGGGAGTAGAAACGAAAAACTGTTTTTT NA TRBJ1-4 17 NA TRBV9
CASSVDSLGQPQHF TGTGCCAGCAGTGTAGACAGCCTAGGGCAGCCCCAGCATTTT NA TRBJ1-5 14 NA TRBV2
CASSRRSQTSGGHNEQFF TGTGCCAGCAGCCGAAGGTCCCAAACTAGCGGGGGACACAATGAGCAGTTCTTC TRBD2 TRBJ2-1 18 NA TRBV5-4
CASSPPLWSGDHNEQFF TGTGCCAGCTCACCCCCCTTATGGAGCGGGGACCACAATGAGCAGTTCTTC TRBD2 TRBJ2-1 17 once TRBV18
CASSTRQGRNTEAFF TGTGCCAGCAGCACGCGACAGGGGAGGAACACTGAAGCTTTCTTT TRBD1 TRBJ1-1 15 NA TRBV4-2
CASSLSTVEAFF TGTGCCAGCAGCTTATCGACAGTTGAAGCTTTCTTT NA TRBJ1-1 12 NA TRBV7-9
CASGGGSGNTIYF TGTGCCAGCGGCGGGGGTTCTGGAAACACCATATATTTT NA TRBJ1-3 13 NA TRBV6-5
CASSFSPGQRNTEAFF TGTGCCAGCAGCTTCTCCCCGGGACAGCGGAACACTGAAGCTTTCTTT TRBD1 TRBJ1-1 16 NA TRBV7-9
CASSLDGANLGGNTEAFF TGTGCCAGCAGCTTGGACGGGGCAAATTTGGGGGGAAACACTGAAGCTTTCTTT NA TRBJ1-1 18 NA TRBV5-6
CASSLVSGTGGETQYF TGTGCCAGCAGCCTGGTCTCGGGGACAGGGGGAGAGACCCAGTACTTC TRBD1 TRBJ2-5 16 NA TRBV11-2
CASSLGYNRGLYNEQFF TGTGCCAGCAGCTTAGGGTATAACAGGGGGTTGTATAATGAGCAGTTCTTC TRBD1 TRBJ2-1 17 few TRBV7-2
CASSRRVENTEAFF TGTGCCAGCAGCCGCCGGGTAGAGAACACTGAAGCTTTCTTT NA TRBJ1-1 14 NA TRBV9
CAGRTDQGTEAFF TGTGCCGGACGGACAGACCAGGGCACTGAAGCTTTCTTT NA TRBJ1-1 13 NA TRBV7-9
CASSHYGTGTNEKLFF TGTGCCAGCAGCCACTACGGGACAGGGACTAATGAAAAACTGTTTTTT TRBD1 TRBJ1-4 16 NA TRBV3-1/TRBV3-2
CASSLHRPGYTF TGTGCCAGCAGTTTACACAGGCCAGGCTACACCTTC NA TRBJ1-2 12 NA TRBV27
CASSPLGGAQDTQYF TGTGCCAGCTCGCCTCTCGGGGGTGCACAAGATACGCAGTATTTT NA TRBJ2-3 15 once TRBV18
CASSERLPGSYNSPLHF TGTGCCAGCAGTGAACGACTTCCGGGCTCCTATAATTCACCCCTCCACTTT NA TRBJ1-6 17 NA TRBV6-1
CASSGQGADTEAFF TGTGCCAGCAGCGGACAGGGGGCGGACACTGAAGCTTTCTTT TRBD1 TRBJ1-1 14 NA TRBV9
CASSVGGGTNTEAFF TGTGCCAGCAGCGTAGGAGGGGGAACGAACACTGAAGCTTTCTTT NA TRBJ1-1 15 NA TRBV9
CASSGGSGHNEKLFF TGCGCCAGCAGCGGGGGGTCAGGGCATAATGAAAAACTGTTTTTT NA TRBJ1-4 15 NA TRBV5-1
CSVSPGQGSGNTIYF TGCAGCGTGAGCCCCGGCCAGGGCTCTGGAAACACCATATATTTT NA TRBJ1-3 15 NA TRBV29-1
CASSTPALGYGYTF TGTGCCAGCAGCACACCTGCACTAGGTTATGGCTACACCTTC NA TRBJ1-2 14 NA TRBV21-1
CASSPGRVARETQYF TGTGCCAGCAGCCCCGGGAGGGTAGCGCGAGAGACCCAGTACTTC TRBD2 TRBJ2-5 15 once TRBV14
CASSFIDRSSGNTIYF TGTGCCAGCAGCTTTATCGACAGGTCATCTGGAAACACCATATATTTT NA TRBJ1-3 16 NA TRBV7-2
CASSPRTGELFF TGTGCCAGTAGTCCACGGACAGGGGAGCTGTTTTTT NA TRBJ2-2 12 NA TRBV19
CASSYSTGAGTEAFF TGTGCCAGCAGTTACTCGACTGGTGCGGGCACTGAAGCTTTCTTT NA TRBJ1-1 15 NA TRBV6-5
CASSSELPGTGENIQYF TGCGCCAGCAGCTCCGAGTTACCCGGGACAGGGGAGAACATTCAGTACTTC TRBD1 TRBJ2-4 17 NA TRBV5-1